Listed below are T cell receptor beta chains from one sample, sequenced in a study of immune heterogeneity within non-small cell lung tumors. TCRdb independently ran MiXCR on the multiplex PCR reads; one entry per CDR3 protein. The sample lists under 20,000 distinct CDR3 sequences; around 27% were seen once. Sequenced: lung tumor tissue. The receptors shown here come from a man between 40 and 49 years old with non-small cell lung cancer. The conserved cysteine and the conserved F or W are not part of the CDR3 here. A D gene is named only where the DNA matches it firmly. Expanded clones are given a class, and other clones once, few, many or no size at all.

many	TRBD2	TRBV11-3	TRBJ2-1	ASSPIAGSYNEQF
NA	NA	TRBV20-1	TRBJ2-3	SARTPEVTDTQY
many	NA	TRBV12-3/TRBV12-4	TRBJ2-2	ASSFGTRDTGELF
medium-sized	TRBD1	TRBV12-3/TRBV12-4	TRBJ1-3	ASSEDRVGGNTIY
NA	TRBD2	TRBV30	TRBJ2-5	AWSLLSSGRAASETQY
NA	NA	TRBV11-3	TRBJ2-1	ASSLSGGYNEQF
NA	TRBD1	TRBV20-1	TRBJ1-6	SARPGTGYNSPLH
few	TRBD2	TRBV30	TRBJ2-5	AWSDRGSGWKTQY
medium-sized	TRBD1	TRBV6-1	TRBJ1-5	ASRPGQGSSNQPQH
NA	TRBD2	TRBV12-3/TRBV12-4	TRBJ2-5	ASSPRTSGRGFGETQY
medium-sized	NA	TRBV7-3	TRBJ1-3	ASSLTVGSGNTIY
NA	NA	TRBV12-3/TRBV12-4	TRBJ1-1	ASSLVAINIGGVAF
many	NA	TRBV6-2/TRBV6-3	TRBJ2-7	ASTSASVYEQY
NA	NA	TRBV11-3	TRBJ1-1	DSSLPGSNTEAF
many	NA	TRBV11-2	TRBJ2-3	ASSTLRPTTDTQY
NA	NA	TRBV19	TRBJ1-4	ASTSGGHQPVSRGPSV
once	TRBD2	TRBV19	TRBJ2-3	PSSRLAGNTDTQY
many	NA	TRBV24-1	TRBJ2-5	ATSDLRGTAGGETQY
NA	NA	TRBV2	TRBJ1-1	ASSESRAGAEAF
few	TRBD2	TRBV20-1	TRBJ2-3	SANLAGNTDTQY